This TCR beta chain was captured in a study of blood T cell repertoires in COVID-19. The overall study: Researchers got acute and convalescent COVID-19 samples from the United States, Italy and Spain. PBMCs, B-cell-depleted T cells, or T cells provided the cDNA or gDNA that made up the material.

Original data processing: Amplification from reference gene primers served as the basis for estimated nucleated cell counts. Profiled with immunoSEQ multiplex PCR; TCRdb holds only in-frame clones, not every one. V, J and clone size are those of that table, while D and trimming were read from the DNA. The sample records 100,000 to 150,000 clones, more than 70% being singletons. This clone came up once. The CDR3 spans 16 residues. Trimming took 3 bases from V and 4 from J, leaving 17 bases between them. Germline V lookup: CDR1 SGDLS, CDR2 YYNGEE. The specimen was peripheral blood. The origin of this receptor is a human donor in a cohort sampled during active COVID-19. The chain carries TRBV9 and TRBJ2-1, with TRBD1 as a possible D gene (6 bases). DNA for the CDR3: TGTGCCAGCAGCGAGGAGGCAGGGGTCTCGTACAATGAGCAGTTCTTC. Protein sequence: CASSEEAGVSYNEQFF. The entire variable domain, with the rest obtained from reference TRBV9 and TRBJ2-1, is as follows: DSGVTQTPKHLITATGQRVTLRCSPRSGDLSVYWYQQSLDQGLQFLIQYYNGEERAKGNILERFSAQQFPDLHSELNLSSLELGDSALYFCASSEEAGVSYNEQFFGPGTRLTVL.